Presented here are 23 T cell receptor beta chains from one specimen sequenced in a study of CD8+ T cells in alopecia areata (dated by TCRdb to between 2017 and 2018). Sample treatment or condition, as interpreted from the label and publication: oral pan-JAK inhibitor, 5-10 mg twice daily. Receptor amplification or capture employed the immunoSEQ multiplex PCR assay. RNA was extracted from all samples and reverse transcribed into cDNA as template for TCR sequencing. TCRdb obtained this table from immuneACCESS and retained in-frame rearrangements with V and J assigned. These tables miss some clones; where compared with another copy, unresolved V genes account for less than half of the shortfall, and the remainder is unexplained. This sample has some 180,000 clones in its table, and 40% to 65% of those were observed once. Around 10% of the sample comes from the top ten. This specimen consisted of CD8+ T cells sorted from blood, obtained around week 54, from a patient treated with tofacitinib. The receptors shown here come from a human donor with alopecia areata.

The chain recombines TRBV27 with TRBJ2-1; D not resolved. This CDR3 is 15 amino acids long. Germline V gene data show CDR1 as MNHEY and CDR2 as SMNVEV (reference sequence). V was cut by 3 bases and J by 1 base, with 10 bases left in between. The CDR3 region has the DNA TGTGCCAGCAGTTTCATGGCAGGTTCCTACAATGAGCAGTTCTTC. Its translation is CASSFMAGSYNEQFF.

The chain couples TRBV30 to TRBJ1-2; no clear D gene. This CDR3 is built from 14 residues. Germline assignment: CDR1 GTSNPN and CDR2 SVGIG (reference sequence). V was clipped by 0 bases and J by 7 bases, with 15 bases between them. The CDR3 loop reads CAWSVVRGLIGYTF. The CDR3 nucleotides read TGTGCCTGGAGTGTAGTTCGGGGATTAATTGGCTACACCTTC.

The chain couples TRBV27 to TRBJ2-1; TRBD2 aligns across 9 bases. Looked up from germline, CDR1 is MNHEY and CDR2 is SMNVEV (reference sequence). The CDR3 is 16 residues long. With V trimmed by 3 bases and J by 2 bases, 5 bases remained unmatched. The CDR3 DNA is TGTGCCAGCAGTTTCTCTAGCGGGGAAGCCTACAATGAGCAGTTCTTC. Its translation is CASSFSSGEAYNEQFF.

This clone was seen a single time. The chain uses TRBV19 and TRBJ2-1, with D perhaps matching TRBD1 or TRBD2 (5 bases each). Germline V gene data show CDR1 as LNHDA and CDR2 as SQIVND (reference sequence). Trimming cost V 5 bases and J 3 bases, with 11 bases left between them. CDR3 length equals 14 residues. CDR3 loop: CASSGGMIYNEQFF. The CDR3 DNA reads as TGTGCCAGTAGTGGGGGTATGATCTACAATGAGCAGTTCTTC.

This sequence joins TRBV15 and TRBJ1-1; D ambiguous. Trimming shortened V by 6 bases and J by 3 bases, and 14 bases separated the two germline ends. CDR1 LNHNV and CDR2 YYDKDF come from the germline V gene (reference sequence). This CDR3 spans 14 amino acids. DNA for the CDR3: TGTGCCACCAGGAAGATGGGAATGGACACTGAAGCTTTCTTT. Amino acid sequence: CATRKMGMDTEAFF.

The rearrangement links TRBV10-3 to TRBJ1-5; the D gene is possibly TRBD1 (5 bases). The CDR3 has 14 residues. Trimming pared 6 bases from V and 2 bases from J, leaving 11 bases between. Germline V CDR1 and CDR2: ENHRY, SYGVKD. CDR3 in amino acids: CAIRPGTGNQPQHF. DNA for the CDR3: TGTGCCATCAGACCCGGGACGGGCAATCAGCCCCAGCATTTT.

This CDR3 is CASFTGLITDTQYF. DNA for the CDR3: TGTGCCAGCTTCACAGGCCTTATCACAGATACGCAGTATTTT. The genes are TRBV5-6 and TRBJ2-3, with D possibly TRBD1 on 5 matching bases. The CDR3 runs 14 residues. Germline V gene lookup returns CDR1 SGHDT and CDR2 YYEEEE. Between the trimmed V and J ends, which lost 7 bases and 2 bases, there was a span of 14 bases.

Here the CDR3 reads CASSLTQGETQYF. Here the CDR3 DNA reads TGTGCCAGCAGCTTAACACAAGGAGAGACCCAGTACTTC. The V gene is TRBV7-3, the J gene TRBJ2-5; D unresolved. CDR1 and CDR2 (germline): SGHTA, FQGTGA. The CDR3 consists of 13 residues. Trimming cost V 0 bases and J 4 bases, with 6 bases left between them.

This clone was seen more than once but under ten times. The CDR3 coding sequence is TGCAGCGTTGAAAACGGGAACTATGGCTACACCTTC. Its protein is CSVENGNYGYTF. The V and J genes are TRBV29-1 and TRBJ1-2, with D hard to call. The V and J ends lost 2 bases and 2 bases respectively, with 6 bases between them. Germline V gives CDR1 SQVTM, CDR2 ANQGSEA. This CDR3 is built from 12 residues.

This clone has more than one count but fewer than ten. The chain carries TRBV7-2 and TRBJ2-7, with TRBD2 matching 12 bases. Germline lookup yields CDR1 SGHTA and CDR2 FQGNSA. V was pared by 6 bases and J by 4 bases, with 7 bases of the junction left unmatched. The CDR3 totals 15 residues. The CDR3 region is CASRLTGTSGYEQYF. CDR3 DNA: TGTGCCAGCAGGCTAACCGGGACTAGCGGGTACGAGCAGTACTTC. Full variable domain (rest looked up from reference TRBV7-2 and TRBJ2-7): GAGVSQSPSNKVTEKGKDVELRCDPISGHTALYWYRQSLGQGLEFLIYFQGNSAPDKSGLPSDRFSAERTGGSVSTLTIQRTQQEDSAVYLCASRLTGTSGYEQYFGPGTRLTVT.

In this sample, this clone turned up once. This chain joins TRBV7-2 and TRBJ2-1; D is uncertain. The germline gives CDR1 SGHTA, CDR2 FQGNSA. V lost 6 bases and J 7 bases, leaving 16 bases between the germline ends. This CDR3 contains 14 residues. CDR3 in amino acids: CASSGPPGRNEQFF. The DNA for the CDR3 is TGTGCCAGCAGTGGTCCCCCGGGTAGGAATGAGCAGTTCTTC.

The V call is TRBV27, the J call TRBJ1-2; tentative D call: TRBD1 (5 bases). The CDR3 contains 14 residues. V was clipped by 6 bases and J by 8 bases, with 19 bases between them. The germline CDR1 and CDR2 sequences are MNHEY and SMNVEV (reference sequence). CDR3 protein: CASSQVGTGMGYTF. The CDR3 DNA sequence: TGTGCCAGCAGCCAAGTCGGAACAGGAATGGGCTACACCTTC.

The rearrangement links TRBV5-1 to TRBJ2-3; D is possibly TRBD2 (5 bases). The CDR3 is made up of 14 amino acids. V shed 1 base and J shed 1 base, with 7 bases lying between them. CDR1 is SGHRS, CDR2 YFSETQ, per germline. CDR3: CASSLNSGTDTQYF. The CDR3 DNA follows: TGCGCCAGCAGCTTGAATAGCGGCACAGATACGCAGTATTTT.

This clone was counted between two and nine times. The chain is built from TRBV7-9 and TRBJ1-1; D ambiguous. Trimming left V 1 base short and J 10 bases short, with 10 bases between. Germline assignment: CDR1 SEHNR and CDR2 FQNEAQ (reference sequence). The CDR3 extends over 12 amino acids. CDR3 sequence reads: CASSLGHPTAFF. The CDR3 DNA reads TGTGCCAGCAGCTTAGGACACCCCACAGCTTTCTTT.

The CDR3 loop reads CASSLTTGELFF. The CDR3 DNA is TGTGCCAGCAGTTTAACCACCGGGGAGCTGTTTTTT. The chain combines TRBV27 with TRBJ2-2, with unresolved D. Trimming took off 2 bases at V and 4 bases at J, with 2 bases between the two ends. Germline-derived CDR1 and CDR2 are MNHEY and SMNVEV (reference sequence). This CDR3 contains 12 residues.

The CDR3 DNA follows: TGTGCCAGCAGCTTACTTGACAGGCCGCACGAGCAGTACTTC. It specifies CASSLLDRPHEQYF. The V gene is TRBV2, the J gene TRBJ2-7; a weak D match, TRBD1 (6 bases). The germline V gene has CDR1 SNHLY and CDR2 FYNNEI. This CDR3 spans 14 amino acids. Trimming removed 6 bases from V and 5 bases from J, with 17 bases in between.

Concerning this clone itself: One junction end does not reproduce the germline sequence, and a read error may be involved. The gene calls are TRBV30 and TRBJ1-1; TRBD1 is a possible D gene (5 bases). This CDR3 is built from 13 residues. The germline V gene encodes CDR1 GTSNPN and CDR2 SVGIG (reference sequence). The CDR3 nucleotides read TGTGCCAGGAGGGGTGGGTCGAACACTGAAGCTTTCTTT. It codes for CARRGGSNTEAFF.

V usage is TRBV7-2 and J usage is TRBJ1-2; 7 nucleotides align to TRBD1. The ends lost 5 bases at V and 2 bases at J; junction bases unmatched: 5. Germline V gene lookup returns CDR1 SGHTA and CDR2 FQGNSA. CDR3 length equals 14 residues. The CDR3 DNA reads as TGTGCCAGCAGCATACAGGGGCGGAACTATGGCTACACCTTC. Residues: CASSIQGRNYGYTF.

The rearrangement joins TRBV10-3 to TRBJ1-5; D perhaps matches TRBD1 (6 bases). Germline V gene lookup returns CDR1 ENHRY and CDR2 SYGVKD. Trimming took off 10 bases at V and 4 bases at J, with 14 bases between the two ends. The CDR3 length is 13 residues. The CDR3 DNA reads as TGTGCCAACAGGGACGACCTTAATCAGCCCCAGCATTTT. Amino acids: CANRDDLNQPQHF.

For the CDR3, the DNA is TGTGCCAGCAGTTCCAGGGGTGACGAGCAGTACTTC. This translates into CASSSRGDEQYF. The chain is built from TRBV27 and TRBJ2-7, with D possibly matching TRBD1 (6 bases). CDR3 size: 12 residues. With 4 bases removed from V and 5 bases from J, the gap between germline ends came to 9 bases. In germline, CDR1 is MNHEY, CDR2 SMNVEV (reference sequence).

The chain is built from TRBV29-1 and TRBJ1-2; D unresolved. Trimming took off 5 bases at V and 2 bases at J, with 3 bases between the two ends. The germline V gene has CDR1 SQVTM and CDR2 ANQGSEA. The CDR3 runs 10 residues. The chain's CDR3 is CSVHNYGYTF. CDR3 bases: TGCAGCGTTCACAACTATGGCTACACCTTC.

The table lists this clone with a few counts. This chain's CDR3 is CSGFTGSADGAFF. The CDR3, as DNA: TGCAGCGGCTTTACAGGTTCCGCGGACGGAGCTTTCTTT. The genes are TRBV29-1 and TRBJ1-1, with TRBD1 as a possible D gene (5 bases). The CDR3 length is 13 residues. Trimming stripped 7 bases from V and 10 bases from J, with 22 bases between. Germline V lookup: CDR1 SQVTM, CDR2 ANQGSEA.

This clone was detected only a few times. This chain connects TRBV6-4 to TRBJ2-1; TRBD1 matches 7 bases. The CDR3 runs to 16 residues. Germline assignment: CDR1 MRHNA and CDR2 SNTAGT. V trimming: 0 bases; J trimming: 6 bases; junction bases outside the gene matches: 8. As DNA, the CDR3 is TGTGCCAGCAGTGACTCGGCGACAGGGAGTATCAATGAGCAGTTCTTC. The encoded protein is CASSDSATGSINEQFF.